The subject of this entry is one T cell receptor beta chain. This sample was taken from a study of blood T cell repertoires in COVID-19. Study information: Nucleic acid was either cDNA or gDNA, and it came from T cells, B-cell-depleted T cells, or PBMCs.

Per the authors' pipeline: Estimates of nucleated cell counts were drawn from the amplification of reference gene primers. The assay was immunoSEQ multiplex PCR, and TCRdb's table has in-frame clones only and misses some. For V, J and clone size, that table is used; D and trimming come from the DNA. Here the sample spans over 150,000 clones, 80% to 90% being singletons. This CDR3 contains 15 residues. CDR1 is SEHNR, CDR2 FQNEAQ, per germline (reference sequence). The ends lost 4 bases at V and 8 bases at J; junction bases unmatched: 9. Sequencing was carried out using peripheral blood. This TCR came from a man aged 70 or older with active or convalescent COVID-19. The chain recombines TRBV7-9 with TRBJ1-4; 8 nucleotides match TRBD1. DNA for the CDR3: TGTGCCAGCAGCTCCTGGACAGGGCTGGGGGAAAAACTGTTTTTT. It is translated as CASSSWTGLGEKLFF.